The 10 T cell receptor beta chains below all came from one sample that was sequenced in a study of blood T cell repertoires in COVID-19. Only in-frame clones appear in the TCRdb table, and some are missing; sequencing was by immunoSEQ multiplex PCR. The data show fewer than 500,000 clones, approximately 86% seen once. The specimen was PBMCs or T cells enriched from blood (not recorded which). The receptors here all came from a woman between 18 and 29 years old who had recovered from COVID-19.

This rearrangement joins TRBV28 to TRBJ1-2; perhaps TRBD1 as D (6 bases). The CDR3 length is 13 residues. Trimming took 6 bases from V and 4 from J, leaving 12 bases between them. Germline assignment: CDR1 MDHEN and CDR2 SYDVKM. DNA for the CDR3: TGTGCCAGCAGACAGGGCCGAAGCTATGGCTACACCTTC. Protein sequence: CASRQGRSYGYTF.

This chain links TRBV18 with TRBJ2-7; D is undetermined. Germline values: CDR1 KGHSH, CDR2 LQKENI. V gave up 3 bases and J gave up 2 bases, with 11 bases separating them. CDR3 length equals 14 residues. CDR3 coding DNA: TGTGCCAGCTCACCCTTTCTGTCCGCCTACGAGCAGTACTTC. Translating gives CASSPFLSAYEQYF. Full variable domain (remainder filled in from reference TRBV18 and TRBJ2-7): NAGVMQNPRHLVRRRGQEARLRCSPMKGHSHVYWYRQLPEEGLKFMVYLQKENIIDESGMPKERFSAEFPKEGPSILRIQQVVRGDSAAYFCASSPFLSAYEQYFGPGTRLTVT.

The chain links TRBV3-1 (or the pseudogene TRBV3-2) to TRBJ1-5, with TRBD1 matching 7 bases. The V and J ends lost 2 bases and 3 bases, in that order; junction bases with no gene match: 10. The CDR3 is made up of 17 amino acids. Looked up from germline, CDR1 is LGHDT and CDR2 is YNNKEL (reference sequence). The CDR3 is CASSQWTGKGANQPQHF. CDR3 nucleotides: TGTGCCAGCAGCCAATGGACGGGGAAGGGGGCCAATCAGCCCCAGCATTTT.

This clone appeared a single time. The rearrangement links TRBV2 to TRBJ2-7, with D tentatively TRBD2 (6 bases). Trimming left V 3 bases short and J 7 bases short, with 10 bases between. CDR3 length: 12 residues. Germline V gives CDR1 SNHLY, CDR2 FYNNEI. CDR3 coding DNA: TGTGCCAGCAGTGATCTGGGGAGGGAGCAGTACTTC. Amino acid sequence: CASSDLGREQYF.

The chain couples TRBV15 to TRBJ1-5, with a weak D call TRBD1 (5 bases). CDR3 size: 15 residues. The germline CDR1 and CDR2 sequences are LNHNV and YYDKDF (reference sequence). Trimming left V 0 bases short and J 6 bases short, with 12 bases between. This CDR3 reads CATSRDRGRAQPQHF. The CDR3 nucleotides are TGTGCCACCAGCAGAGATAGGGGTCGAGCTCAGCCCCAGCATTTT. The full variable domain, with the rest looked up from reference TRBV15 and TRBJ1-5, is DAMVIQNPRYQVTQFGKPVTLSCSQTLNHNVMYWYQQKSSQAPKLLFHYYDKDFNNEADTPDNFQSRRPNTSFCFLDIRSPGLGDTAMYLCATSRDRGRAQPQHFGDGTRLSIL.

The J gene is TRBJ2-2, the V gene TRBV2, with 9 positions matching TRBD2. Germline V gene sequence: CDR1 SNHLY, CDR2 FYNNEI. The CDR3 totals 14 residues. The ends lost 10 bases at V and 5 bases at J; junction bases unmatched: 8. The DNA of the CDR3 is TGTGCCATAAAGCGGGGGGTGGGAACCGGGGAGCTGTTTTTT. Translated: CAIKRGVGTGELFF. Full variable domain (remainder filled in from reference TRBV2 and TRBJ2-2): EPEVTQTPSHQVTQMGQEVILRCVPISNHLYFYWYRQILGQKVEFLVSFYNNEISEKSEIFDDQFSVERPDGSNFTLKIRSTKLEDSAMYFCAIKRGVGTGELFFGEGSRLTVL.

The chain links TRBV9 to TRBJ2-5; 9 bases line up with TRBD1. CDR1 is SGDLS, CDR2 YYNGEE, per germline. This CDR3 has 13 residues. V dropped 4 bases and J dropped 4; count of bases not matched to a gene: 2. The CDR3 coding sequence is TGTGCCAGCAGCCCGGGACAGGGAGAGACCCAGTACTTC. Its protein is CASSPGQGETQYF.

V usage is TRBV7-3 and J usage is TRBJ2-2; 12 nucleotides align to TRBD1. The V gene's germline CDR1 is SGHTA and CDR2 FQGTGA. J lost 6 bases, V lost 5 bases, and 13 bases had no gene match. This CDR3 has 18 amino acids. CDR3 residues: CASSPSGTGGAGSGELFF. The CDR3 nucleotides are TGTGCCAGCAGCCCCTCAGGGACAGGGGGCGCGGGGTCCGGGGAGCTGTTTTTT.

V usage is TRBV5-4 and J usage is TRBJ2-5; perhaps TRBD2 as D (7 bases). This CDR3 has 16 amino acids. V dropped 4 bases and J dropped 1 base, with 17 bases sitting between them. Germline loops: CDR1 SGHNT, CDR2 YYREEE (reference sequence). CDR3 residues: CASSLGGRGRQETQYF. The CDR3 nucleotides are TGTGCCAGCAGCCTGGGGGGGCGGGGGCGCCAAGAGACCCAGTACTTC. Based on the CDR3 plus reference TRBV5-4 and TRBJ2-5, the full variable domain is ETGVTQSPTHLIKTRGQQVTLRCSSQSGHNTVSWYQQALGQGPQFIFQYYREEENGRGNFPPRFSGLQFPNYSSELNVNALELDDSALYLCASSLGGRGRQETQYFGPGTRLLVL.

About this clone itself: Additional DNA sequences in this sample encode the identical CDR3. The chain joins TRBV4-1 to TRBJ2-4, with D uncertain. CDR3 length: 15 residues. Germline V gene sequence: CDR1 MGHRA, CDR2 YSYEKL. V lost 4 bases and J 0 bases, leaving 10 bases between the germline ends. Here the CDR3 DNA reads TGCGCCAGCAGCCCCCTCGGGTTAGCCAAAAACATTCAGTACTTC. Protein: CASSPLGLAKNIQYF.